This record looks at one T cell receptor (beta chain) sequence and its context. Only in-frame clones appear in the TCRdb table, and some are missing; sequencing was by immunoSEQ multiplex PCR. The repertoire holds around 26,000 clones, approximately 90% seen once, with around 1.2% in the top ten. The data are from a study of B cell selection in AIRE deficiency. Regulatory T cells were sorted as CD4+CD25hiCD127low/negative. The V gene lost 1 base and the J gene lost 4 bases, with 5 bases spanning the gap. Germline V gene lookup returns CDR1 SGHRS and CDR2 YFSETQ. CDR3 length: 12 amino acids. The receptor's source is a human donor in good health. The sample was CD4+CD25+ Tregs sorted from PBMCs. The rearrangement uses TRBV5-1 and TRBJ2-5, with no clear D. The CDR3 is CASSLNRETQYF. As DNA, the CDR3 is TGCGCCAGCAGCTTGAATCGAGAGACCCAGTACTTC.